This T cell receptor beta chain was identified in a study of OX40 agonist ivuxolimab in advanced cancers. Some clones are missing from TCRdb's copy, which holds only in-frame ones; the method was immunoSEQ multiplex PCR. The data contain tens of thousands of clones, approximately 89% of them singletons. This clone showed up just once. Trimming stripped 2 bases from V and 2 bases from J, with 11 bases between. The germline CDR1 and CDR2 sequences are SGHNT and YYREEE (reference sequence). CDR3 size: 14 residues. The source was CD4+ or CD8+ T cells sorted from blood, collected in a trial of the OX40 agonist ivuxolimab. V is TRBV5-4 and J is TRBJ2-7; D perhaps matches TRBD1 (6 bases). This TCR derives from an adult with an advanced solid tumor such as melanoma, head and neck, liver or kidney cancer. DNA of the CDR3: TGTGCCAGCAGCTTAACCGGGACAACCTACGAGCAGTACTTC. Translating it yields CASSLTGTTYEQYF.